The 16 T cell receptor beta chains reported below all come from one sample, sequenced in a study of post-analysis software for immune sequencing data (dated by TCRdb to about 2015). Here is what the overall study found, with its caveats: Significantly higher frequencies in patients than in controls were found for a few TRBV segments, including TRBV5-6, TRBV5-1 and TRBV20-1.

These receptors have no identified antigens. Library preparation used PCR. Sequencing took place on an Illumina HiSeq 2500. Unique molecular identifiers were incorporated into TCR beta cDNA libraries to reduce PCR and sequencing biases. TCRdb cleaned the public reads at Q25 with fastp, built clones with MiXCR and kept in-frame beta chains. CDR3 protein duplicates are merged, each entry listing the most common genes and DNA. The sample table shows a few hundred thousand distinct CDR3 sequences, and around 31% are seen once. Clones ranked in the top ten supply under 7% of the sample. Sequencing was carried out using blood. Receptors originate from a girl under 18 with multiple sclerosis.

The chain combines TRBV15 with TRBJ2-4; TRBD1 matches at 10 bases. CDR3 length equals 13 residues. Losses at the gene ends were 5 bases for V and 7 bases for J; bases not matched to a gene: 2. Germline-derived CDR1 and CDR2 are LNHNV and YYDKDF (reference sequence). CDR3 loop: CATSGTGVNIQYF. The CDR3 DNA follows: TGTGCCACCAGCGGGACAGGGGTCAACATTCAGTACTTC.

The chain couples TRBV7-3 to TRBJ2-3; 7 nucleotides match TRBD1. The length of the CDR3 is 15 residues. The V segment lost 5 bases and the J segment 1 base; nucleotides outside the gene matches: 6. The germline gives CDR1 SGHTA, CDR2 FQGTGA. The CDR3 bases are TGTGCCAGCAGCCCGACCGGACAGGGCACAGATACGCAGTATTTT. It codes for CASSPTGQGTDTQYF.

This clonotype was seen only a few times. The rearrangement links TRBV6-4 to TRBJ1-2; D perhaps matches TRBD1 (6 bases). The V and J ends lost 5 bases and 0 bases respectively, with 10 bases between them. CDR3 length equals 14 residues. Germline values: CDR1 MRHNA, CDR2 SNTAGT. CDR3 sequence (DNA): TGTGCCAGCAGTCAGACAGGAGCTAACTATGGCTACACCTTC. This translates into CASSQTGANYGYTF.

This clonotype was counted a few times. The gene calls are TRBV5-6 and TRBJ1-2; maybe TRBD1 (5 bases). The CDR3 totals 13 residues. V was pared by 4 bases and J by 4 bases, with 11 bases between. Looked up from germline, CDR1 is SGHDT and CDR2 is YYEEEE. The CDR3 here is CASSQVTVYGYTF. CDR3 in DNA: TGTGCCAGCAGCCAGGTGACAGTCTATGGCTACACCTTC.

This clonotype was seen a few times. The chain joins TRBV15 to TRBJ1-1; weak D call: TRBD1 (6 bases). Trimming cost V 5 bases and J 3 bases, with 16 bases left between them. CDR3 length equals 15 residues. Per germline, CDR1 LNHNV and CDR2 YYDKDF (reference sequence). Here the CDR3 reads CATSDPRGRDTEAFF. CDR3 bases: TGTGCCACCAGCGACCCCAGGGGACGGGACACTGAAGCTTTCTTT.

J is TRBJ2-7 and V is TRBV3-1, with 9 bases fitting TRBD2. V trimming: 2 bases; J trimming: 2 bases; junction bases outside the gene matches: 7. This CDR3 has 16 amino acids. Per germline, CDR1 LGHDT and CDR2 YNNKEL (reference sequence). The CDR3 DNA reads as TGTGCCAGCAGCCAACACTCTAGCGGGGACACCTACGAGCAGTACTTC. Translation: CASSQHSSGDTYEQYF.

There are a few counts of this clonotype. Its ends do not fully match the called genes, so a read error is possible. The V gene is TRBV20-1, the J gene TRBJ2-5; no clear D. The germline V gene has CDR1 DFQATT and CDR2 SNEGSKA (reference sequence). The CDR3 sequence is 13 residues long. CDR3 region: CSASTSAQEAQYF. In nucleotides, the CDR3 is TGCAGTGCTAGCACATCAGCCCAAGAGGCCCAGTACTTC.

The chain carries TRBV24-1 and TRBJ2-7; D is ambiguous. Germline CDR1 and CDR2: KGHDR and SFDVKD. The CDR3 length is 13 residues. Trimming cost V 6 bases and J 3 bases, with 11 bases left between them. CDR3 DNA: TGTGCCACCAGTTCCGGGTCGGGCTACGAGCAGTACTTC. Translated: CATSSGSGYEQYF.

CDR3 protein: CSAGTGTGLYEQYF. The CDR3 DNA reads TGCAGTGCTGGGACCGGGACAGGGCTCTACGAGCAGTACTTC. V gene TRBV20-1 combines with J gene TRBJ2-5; 9 positions agree with TRBD1. The J call could be wrong; TRBJ2-7 is a better fit for the DNA end. This CDR3 comprises 14 residues. CDR1 and CDR2 from the germline V gene are DFQATT and SNEGSKA (reference sequence).

This sequence joins TRBV20-1 and TRBJ1-1; 7 nucleotides line up with TRBD1. Germline loops: CDR1 DFQATT, CDR2 SNEGSKA (reference sequence). This CDR3 is 12 amino acids long. The ends lost 6 bases at V and 3 bases at J; junction bases unmatched: 4. As DNA, the CDR3 is TGCAGTGCCCCAACAGGGGACACTGAAGCTTTCTTT. Residues: CSAPTGDTEAFF.

This clonotype was detected only a few times. The V gene is TRBV20-1, the J gene TRBJ1-2; 12 bases align to TRBD1. The CDR3 is 16 residues long. Germline loops: CDR1 DFQATT, CDR2 SNEGSKA (reference sequence). Here the CDR3 DNA reads TGCATCGCTACCGGGACAGGGGGCTCTGTCCGCTATGGCTACACCTTC. It yields the protein CIATGTGGSVRYGYTF.

This clonotype was found a few times. The rearrangement uses TRBV28 and TRBJ1-1; D is possibly TRBD1 (6 bases). CDR1 is MDHEN and CDR2 is SYDVKM in the germline V gene. This CDR3 is 15 amino acids long. The V end was cut by 6 bases, the J end by 2 bases, with 16 bases between. In DNA, the CDR3 is TGTGCCAGCAGCGGCTCGGGGGCAGATAACACTGAAGCTTTCTTT. Protein sequence: CASSGSGADNTEAFF.

This clonotype was seen ten or more times. This chain joins TRBV25-1 and TRBJ2-4; no firm D call. Trimming stripped 5 bases from V and 5 bases from J, with 25 bases between. Germline V lookup: CDR1 MGHDK, CDR2 SYGVNS. CDR3 length: 18 amino acids. CDR3 bases: TGTGCCAGCAGTTCCCGACGTGGCCTATTGGATGGCGAAAACATTCAGTACTTC. Translated, it gives CASSSRRGLLDGENIQYF.

The genes are TRBV6-5 and TRBJ1-1; D is perhaps TRBD1 (6 bases). Germline lookup yields CDR1 MNHEY and CDR2 SVGAGI. Trimming shortened V by 2 bases and J by 7 bases, and 14 bases separated the two germline ends. This CDR3 contains 14 residues. Here the CDR3 reads CASSYDRGGVEAFF. The CDR3 DNA sequence: TGTGCCAGCAGTTACGATCGAGGGGGGGTTGAAGCTTTCTTT.

The V gene is TRBV15, the J gene TRBJ2-5, with TRBD2 matching 7 bases. The CDR3 contains 16 residues. CDR1 is LNHNV, CDR2 YYDKDF, per germline (reference sequence). The V and J ends lost 1 base and 4 bases, in that order; junction bases with no gene match: 9. The DNA of the CDR3 is TGTGCCACCAGCAGAGCCGAGACTGGGGGGGGAGAGACCCAGTACTTC. Translated: CATSRAETGGGETQYF.

V gene TRBV6-6 combines with J gene TRBJ2-5; the match to TRBD2 covers 11 bases. Germline V gene sequence: CDR1 MNHNY, CDR2 SVGAGI (reference sequence). J lost 1 base, V lost 6 bases, and 7 bases had no gene match. CDR3 length: 16 amino acids. This chain's CDR3 is CASSETSGGFQETQYF. Here the CDR3 DNA reads TGTGCCAGCAGCGAAACTAGCGGGGGTTTCCAAGAGACCCAGTACTTC.